The T cell receptor (beta chain) under discussion was sequenced for a study of monozygotic twins with inflammatory bowel disease. Overall study results and limits: Telling apart the different T cell subtypes was not possible.

This CDR3 contains 15 residues. CDR1 SGHTA and CDR2 FQGTGA come from the germline V gene. Notes on this clonotype: Its target is unknown.

Each of TCRalpha and TCRbeta cDNA went through two nested PCRs, lasting approximately 17 and 9 cycles. TCRdb reprocessed the 5' RACE reads and reports one entry per CDR3 protein, with no DNA. The sample totals approximately 330,000 distinct CDR3 sequences. The sample taken for sequencing was blood. The rearrangement joins TRBV7-3 to TRBJ2-7; checking the TCRdb D call of TRBD2 is not possible without DNA. This TCR was sampled from a human donor with ulcerative colitis or Crohn's disease, or a healthy co-twin of an affected twin (not recorded which). The CDR3 loop is CASSFHLAGTYEQYF. Combining the CDR3 with reference TRBV7-3 and TRBJ2-7 gives the whole variable domain GAGVSQTPSNKVTEKGKYVELRCDPISGHTALYWYRQSLGQGPEFLIYFQGTGAADDSGLPNDRFFAVRPEGSVSTLKIQRTERGDSAVYLCASSFHLAGTYEQYFGPGTRLTVT.